A selection of T cell receptor beta chains follows, all from one sample in a study of T cells after yellow fever vaccination. One entry per CDR3 protein, called by TCRdb with MiXCR from the 5' RACE reads. The data show 150,000 to 200,000 distinct CDR3 sequences, 11% seen once. The sample consisted of CD8+ T cells sorted from PBMCs, taken 15 days after the yellow fever booster vaccination. The receptors were sampled from a young man who received the YFV17D yellow fever vaccine. Both conserved end residues are part of each CDR3. The D gene is left open where the match is weak. The size of a clone is reported for some rows only, either as once, few or many, or as a class for expanded clones.

.	TRBJ2-5	TRBV20-1	few	CSARDQGYETQYF	TGCAGTGCTAGAGACCAGGGGTACGAGACCCAGTACTTC
TRBD2	TRBJ2-1	TRBV6-2/TRBV6-3	many	CASSYQIAGDEQFF	TGTGCCAGCAGTTACCAGATAGCGGGGGACGAGCAGTTCTTC
.	TRBJ1-2	TRBV6-6	few	CASSYSNRGAHGYTF	TGTGCCAGCAGTTACTCGAATCGGGGGGCTCATGGCTACACCTTC
TRBD1	TRBJ1-2	TRBV4-1	.	CASSQAGQGAQGYTF	TGCGCCAGCAGCCAAGCGGGACAGGGGGCGCAAGGCTACACCTTC
.	TRBJ2-2	TRBV6-5	few	CASSWAETTGELFF	TGTGCCAGCAGCTGGGCAGAAACCACCGGGGAGCTGTTTTTT
TRBD1	TRBJ2-7	TRBV7-2	few	CASSSWTGRSSYEQYF	TGTGCCAGCAGCTCGTGGACAGGGCGAAGCTCCTACGAGCAGTACTTC
.	TRBJ2-2	TRBV9	.	CASSVVSSTGELFF	TGTGCCAGCAGCGTAGTTTCCAGCACCGGGGAGCTGTTTTTT
TRBD1	TRBJ2-4	TRBV5-6	few	CASRGQGHIQYF	TGTGCCAGCAGAGGACAGGGGCACATTCAGTACTTC
TRBD1	TRBJ2-1	TRBV6-2/TRBV6-3	many	CASRDDRGFYNEQFF	TGTGCCAGCAGGGATGACAGGGGATTTTACAATGAGCAGTTCTTC
.	TRBJ2-6	TRBV7-8	.	CASSSPGHHSGANVLTF	TGTGCCAGCAGCTCCCCGGGACATCACTCTGGGGCCAACGTCCTGACTTTC
.	TRBJ1-6	TRBV7-8	.	CASSLNWAGPESPLHF	TGTGCCAGCAGCTTGAATTGGGCAGGGCCGGAGTCACCCCTCCACTTT
TRBD1	TRBJ1-5	TRBV20-1	.	CSASPGQRGGQPQHF	TGCAGTGCTAGTCCGGGACAGCGTGGCGGGCAGCCCCAGCATTTT
TRBD1	TRBJ2-3	TRBV4-3	.	CASSHPEHRGAGTDTQYF	TGCGCCAGCAGCCACCCCGAGCACAGGGGCGCGGGCACAGATACGCAGTATTTT
.	TRBJ2-1	TRBV12-3/TRBV12-4	.	CASRLDSSSYNEQFF	TGTGCCAGCAGATTGGACAGCAGCTCCTACAATGAGCAGTTCTTC
.	TRBJ2-7	TRBV5-1	many	CASSGTAAYEQYF	TGCGCCAGCAGCGGAACAGCTGCCTACGAGCAGTACTTC
.	TRBJ1-2	TRBV9	.	CASSVEAGANYGYTF	TGTGCCAGCAGCGTAGAGGCTGGAGCTAACTATGGCTACACCTTC
TRBD2	TRBJ2-3	TRBV4-1	few	CASSQDPGGSTDTQYF	TGCGCCAGCAGCCAAGATCCGGGGGGGAGCACAGATACGCAGTATTTT
TRBD2	TRBJ2-5	TRBV15	.	CATTATSGFQETQYF	TGTGCCACCACTGCGACTAGCGGCTTCCAAGAGACCCAGTACTTC
.	TRBJ1-1	TRBV7-8	few	CASSPIMGDTEAFF	TGTGCCAGCAGCCCCATTATGGGGGACACTGAAGCTTTCTTT
.	TRBJ2-2	TRBV7-3	.	CASSLTGTSTSITGELFF	TGTGCCAGCAGCTTAACCGGCACCTCTACATCGATCACCGGGGAGCTGTTTTTT
.	TRBJ1-2	TRBV6-6	few	CASSYSAVAYGYTF	TGTGCCAGCAGTTACTCCGCAGTCGCGTATGGCTACACCTTC
.	TRBJ1-2	TRBV4-2	.	CASSPDDVQTNYGYTF	TGTGCCAGCAGCCCGGACGACGTACAGACGAACTATGGCTACACCTTC
.	TRBJ2-6	TRBV2	many	CASTRTDSGANVLTF	TGTGCCAGCACCCGGACAGACTCTGGGGCCAACGTCCTGACTTTC
.	TRBJ1-1	TRBV7-9	few	CASSPVAKHTEAFF	TGTGCCAGCTCTCCAGTGGCGAAACACACTGAAGCTTTCTTT
.	TRBJ1-1	TRBV12-3/TRBV12-4	few	CAKWKGQSTEAFF	TGTGCCAAGTGGAAAGGACAAAGCACTGAAGCTTTCTTT
.	TRBJ1-6	TRBV7-3	.	CASSLGSNSPLHF	TGTGCCAGCAGCTTGGGTTCTAATTCACCCCTCCACTTT
.	TRBJ2-1	TRBV10-2	few	CASGGSYNEQFF	TGCGCCAGCGGGGGATCCTACAATGAGCAGTTCTTC
.	TRBJ1-6	TRBV7-9	.	CASSPGNSPLHF	TGTGCCAGCAGCCCAGGGAATTCACCCCTCCACTTT
.	TRBJ2-2	TRBV4-3	.	CASSAGVVTGELFF	TGCGCCAGCAGCGCAGGGGTGGTCACCGGGGAGCTGTTTTTT
TRBD1	TRBJ2-7	TRBV4-1	.	CASSPTGAGEQYF	TGCGCCAGCAGCCCAACAGGGGCCGGCGAGCAGTACTTC
.	TRBJ2-2	TRBV5-6	.	CASTTLANTGELFF	TGTGCCAGCACCACCCTGGCTAACACCGGGGAGCTGTTTTTT
.	TRBJ2-5	TRBV7-8	.	CASTLGAGSYRETQYF	TGTGCCAGCACCCTAGGGGCAGGGTCTTATAGAGAGACCCAGTACTTC
.	TRBJ2-3	TRBV9	.	CASSVDKGQLTDTQYF	TGTGCCAGCAGCGTAGATAAAGGACAGCTCACAGATACGCAGTATTTT